The TCR beta chain described here comes from a study of T cell changes during pregnancy in multiple sclerosis. This clone was observed a single time. There are 14 residues in the CDR3. J was trimmed by 5 bases and V by 7 bases; bases with no gene match: 7. Germline V CDR1 and CDR2: ENHRY, SYGVKD. Profiling relied on immunoSEQ multiplex PCR, and the TCRdb table lists in-frame clones only, not all of them. The sample shows around 47,000 clones, roughly 96% of them seen only once. The clonotype was recovered from a female donor with multiple sclerosis, enrolled in a pregnancy study. The starting material was peripheral blood, obtained in the second trimester of pregnancy. The V gene is TRBV10-3, the J gene TRBJ1-2; 10 nucleotides line up with TRBD1. The CDR3 DNA is TGTGCCATCACCCCGGACAGGGGGTCGTATGGCTACACCTTC. Its translation is CAITPDRGSYGYTF.